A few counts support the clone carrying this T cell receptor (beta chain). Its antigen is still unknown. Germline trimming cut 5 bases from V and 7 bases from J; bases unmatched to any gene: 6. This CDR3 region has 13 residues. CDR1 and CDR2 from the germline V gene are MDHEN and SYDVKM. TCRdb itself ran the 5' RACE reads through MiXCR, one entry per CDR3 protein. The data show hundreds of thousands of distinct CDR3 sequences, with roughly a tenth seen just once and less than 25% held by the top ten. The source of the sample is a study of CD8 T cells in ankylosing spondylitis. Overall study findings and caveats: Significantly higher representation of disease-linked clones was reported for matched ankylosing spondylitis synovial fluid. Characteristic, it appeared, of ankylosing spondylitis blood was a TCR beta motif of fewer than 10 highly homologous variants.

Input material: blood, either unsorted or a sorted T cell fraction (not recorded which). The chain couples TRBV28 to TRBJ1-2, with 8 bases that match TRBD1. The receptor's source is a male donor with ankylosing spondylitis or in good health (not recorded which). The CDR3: CASSPGGASGYTF. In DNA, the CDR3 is TGTGCCAGCAGTCCAGGGGGCGCGAGTGGCTACACCTTC.